This T cell receptor beta chain comes out of a study of control samples from healthy donors and cancer patients. After removal of 4 bases from V and 8 bases from J, the junction contained 13 bases not matched to a gene. This CDR3 has 16 amino acids. Germline CDR1 reads SGHNT; CDR2 reads YYREEE (reference sequence). Data came from immunoSEQ multiplex PCR; TCRdb stores just in-frame clones and leaves some out. The sample lists fewer than 25,000 clones, 88% seen once, with around 10% in the top ten. The clonotype comes from an older woman with head and neck cancer. The chain links TRBV5-4 to TRBJ2-1; 9 bases agree with TRBD2. The specimen was PBMCs. The DNA for the CDR3 is TGTGCCAGCAGCCACGGACTAGCGCCAGGTAGGGATGAGCAGTTCTTC. This encodes CASSHGLAPGRDEQFF.